The clone carrying this TCR beta chain was seen a handful of times. This sample is drawn from a study of CD8 T cells in Susac syndrome. CD8+ and CD4+ blood T cells underwent TCR beta sequencing. Negative isolation was used for CD8+ and CD4+ T cells and FACS enrichment for TEMRA cells. When the RNA was reverse transcribed, random hexamers were used with an input of roughly 0.5 to 1 ug. An immunoSEQ multiplex PCR generated amplified TCR beta CDR3 products spanning 54 Vbeta and 13 Jbeta. TCRdb analysed the immunoSEQ multiplex PCR reads with MiXCR anew, one entry per CDR3 protein. The table lists roughly 28,000 distinct CDR3 sequences, roughly 94% of them singletons. V lost 3 bases and J lost 6, with 12 bases in between. CDR3 size: 13 residues. Germline assignment: CDR1 LNHDA and CDR2 SQIVND (reference sequence).

The rearrangement joins TRBV19 to TRBJ2-7; no definite D call. The TCR was taken from a human donor in good health. Sequencing was done on a sample of CD8+ T cells from PBMCs. The CDR3 sequence is CASSIDTRGEQYF. Here the CDR3 DNA reads TGTGCCAGTAGTATCGACACCCGCGGCGAGCAGTACTTC.